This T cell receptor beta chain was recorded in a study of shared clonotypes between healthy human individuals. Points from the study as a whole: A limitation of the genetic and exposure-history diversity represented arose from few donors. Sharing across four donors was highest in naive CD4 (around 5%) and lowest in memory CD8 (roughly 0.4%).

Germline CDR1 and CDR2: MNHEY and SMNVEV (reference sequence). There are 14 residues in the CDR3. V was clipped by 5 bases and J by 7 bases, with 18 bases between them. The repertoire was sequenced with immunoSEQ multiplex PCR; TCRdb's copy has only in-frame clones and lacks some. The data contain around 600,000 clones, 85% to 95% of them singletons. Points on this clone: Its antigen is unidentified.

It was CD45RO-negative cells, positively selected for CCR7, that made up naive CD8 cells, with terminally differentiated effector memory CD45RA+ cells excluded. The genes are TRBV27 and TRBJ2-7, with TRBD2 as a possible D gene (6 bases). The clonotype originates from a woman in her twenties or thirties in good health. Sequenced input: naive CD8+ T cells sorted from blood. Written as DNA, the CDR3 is TGTGCCAGCAGTGCTGACTTCCCCGCGGGGGAGCAGTACTTC. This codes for CASSADFPAGEQYF.